One sample yielded the 25 T cell receptor beta chains listed below, sequenced in a study of blood T cells in healthy people across ages. Next came a second PCR, run for about 7 to 12 cycles, which used a sample-barcoded 5' primer along with a J-beta primer mix. TCRdb passed the 5' RACE reads through MiXCR, listing each CDR3 protein once. Among approximately 800,000 distinct CDR3 sequences listed, approximately 55% were seen once. Sequences were obtained from blood. Every receptor here comes from an elderly man in good health.

The CDR3 sequence: CASSRAGGQPQHF. In nucleotides, the CDR3 is TGTGCCAGCAGTAGGGCAGGGGGGCAGCCCCAGCATTTT. The chain has TRBV2 and TRBJ1-5; 7 bases line up with TRBD1. The junction had 5 bases not matched to a gene; V was cut back by 5 bases and J by 7 bases. The CDR3 has 13 residues. Germline V gives CDR1 SNHLY, CDR2 FYNNEI.

This chain links TRBV5-1 with TRBJ2-5; D assignment may be TRBD1 or TRBD2 (5 bases each). V was pared by 0 bases and J by 4 bases, with 16 bases between. Germline CDR1 and CDR2: SGHRS and YFSETQ. The CDR3 is 16 amino acids. Here the CDR3 reads CASSLGDGLVSETQYF. The CDR3 DNA reads TGCGCCAGCAGCTTGGGGGACGGGCTAGTCTCAGAGACCCAGTACTTC.

This rearrangement joins TRBV20-1 to TRBJ1-5, with D perhaps TRBD1 (5 bases). V was pared by 2 bases and J by 7 bases, with 21 bases between. The CDR3 is 16 residues long. Germline V gene data show CDR1 as DFQATT and CDR2 as SNEGSKA (reference sequence). CDR3 in DNA: TGCAGTGCTAGACCCTGGGGAGGGGTCGCCAACCAGCCCCAGCATTTT. Residues: CSARPWGGVANQPQHF.

The table lists this clonotype with a few counts. The CDR3 loop reads CASRPIRDRGQSRWAKETQYF. The DNA of the CDR3 is TGTGCCAGCAGACCCATCCGGGACAGGGGGCAGTCACGATGGGCCAAAGAGACCCAGTACTTC. This chain joins TRBV28 and TRBJ2-5; TRBD1 matches at 12 bases. The CDR3 runs 21 residues. Germline assignment: CDR1 MDHEN and CDR2 SYDVKM. V lost 6 bases to trimming and J lost 3 bases; unmatched junction nucleotides: 23.

This chain links TRBV27 with TRBJ1-2; perhaps TRBD1 as D (6 bases). Germline lookup yields CDR1 MNHEY and CDR2 SMNVEV (reference sequence). This CDR3 has 16 residues. V lost 8 bases and J 3 bases, leaving 22 bases between the germline ends. CDR3: CASCHTSGTNYYGYTF. CDR3 nucleotide sequence: TGTGCCAGCTGTCATACCTCCGGGACAAACTACTATGGCTACACCTTC.

The chain combines TRBV20-1 with TRBJ2-5, with D unclear. CDR1 is DFQATT, CDR2 SNEGSKA, per germline (reference sequence). Deletions cut 1 base from V and 2 bases from J, with 11 bases between. The CDR3 sequence is 14 residues long. The CDR3 is CSARGISLQETQYF. CDR3 coding DNA: TGCAGTGCTAGAGGGATTTCCCTTCAAGAGACCCAGTACTTC.

The V and J genes are TRBV6-2 or TRBV6-3 and TRBJ2-3; 9 bases line up with TRBD1. Unmatched junction bases numbered 5, after V lost 7 bases and J lost 6 bases. The CDR3 runs to 13 residues. In germline, CDR1 is MNHEY, CDR2 SVGEGT. CDR3 residues: CASTRDRVDTQYF. In nucleotides, the CDR3 is TGTGCCAGCACGAGGGACAGGGTGGATACGCAGTATTTT.

The chain joins TRBV7-2 to TRBJ2-5, with TRBD2 matching 8 bases. The V segment lost 6 bases and the J segment 1 base; nucleotides outside the gene matches: 1. CDR1 SGHTA and CDR2 FQGNSA come from the germline V gene. The CDR3 consists of 13 residues. The CDR3 here is CASRTSAQETQYF. As DNA, the CDR3 is TGTGCCAGCAGGACTAGCGCCCAAGAGACCCAGTACTTC.

The chain employs TRBV10-3 and TRBJ1-5; 7 bases line up with TRBD1. The germline CDR1 and CDR2 sequences are ENHRY and SYGVKD. The CDR3 covers 13 residues. The V and J ends lost 10 bases and 7 bases, in that order; junction bases with no gene match: 10. The CDR3 region has the DNA TGTGCCACCTCAGACAGGGCAGGGCAGCCCCAGCATTTT. This codes for CATSDRAGQPQHF.

This clonotype was counted a few times. The chain links TRBV9 to TRBJ2-5; D gene ambiguous. The CDR3 has 16 amino acids. Germline V CDR1 and CDR2: SGDLS, YYNGEE. The V gene lost 4 bases and the J gene lost 5 bases, with 21 bases spanning the gap. CDR3 sequence (DNA): TGTGCCAGCAGCCCAGTGGTCACGGCATATTCGGAGACCCAGTACTTC. Translating gives CASSPVVTAYSETQYF.

The chain recombines TRBV6-5 with TRBJ1-4; D not certain. V gave up 6 bases and J gave up 5 bases, with 16 bases separating them. The CDR3 has 15 amino acids. Germline V gene data show CDR1 as MNHEY and CDR2 as SVGAGI. The CDR3 nucleotides are TGTGCCAGCAGCCCGACCACCCCACTAAATGAAAAACTGTTTTTT. Translation: CASSPTTPLNEKLFF.

The sample holds a few counts of this clonotype. The chain has TRBV11-2 and TRBJ1-6; D is possibly TRBD1 (5 bases). Germline V gene lookup returns CDR1 SGHAT and CDR2 FQNNGV. V lost 6 bases and J lost 7, with 10 bases in between. The CDR3 length is 13 residues. The CDR3, as DNA: TGTGCCAGCAGAGGGGTGAGGAATTCACCCCTCCACTTT. Encoded protein: CASRGVRNSPLHF.

V usage is TRBV6-6 and J usage is TRBJ2-1, with 8 bases aligning to TRBD2. This CDR3 is built from 15 residues. V gave up 8 bases and J gave up 10 bases; unmatched junction bases: 16. Germline CDR1 MNHNY, CDR2 SVGAGI (reference sequence). CDR3 in DNA: TGTGCCAGCCATTCTAGGACTAGCTCTTTGTGGGAGCAGTTCTTC. Residues: CASHSRTSSLWEQFF.

The chain couples TRBV5-1 to TRBJ1-1, with a possible D match to TRBD1 (5 bases). Trimming left V 4 bases short and J 3 bases short, with 13 bases between. The CDR3 extends over 14 amino acids. Per the germline V gene, CDR1 is SGHRS and CDR2 is YFSETQ. DNA of the CDR3: TGCGCCAGCAGCATTTCAGGGACCCACACTGAAGCTTTCTTT. Its protein product is CASSISGTHTEAFF. Variable domain in full (rest from reference TRBV5-1 and TRBJ1-1): KAGVTQTPRYLIKTRGQQVTLSCSPISGHRSVSWYQQTPGQGLQFLFEYFSETQRNKGNFPGRFSGRQFSNSRSEMNVSTLELGDSALYLCASSISGTHTEAFFGQGTRLTVV.

The chain links TRBV29-1 to TRBJ2-7, with 13 bases aligning to TRBD2. This CDR3 has 15 amino acids. Germline-derived CDR1 and CDR2 are SQVTM and ANQGSEA. Trimming removed 3 bases from V and 0 bases from J; junction bases left unmatched: 2. CDR3 bases: TGCAGCGTTGAGGGGACTAGCGGGAACTCCTACGAGCAGTACTTC. Translated, it gives CSVEGTSGNSYEQYF.

This clonotype has a handful of counts. V gene TRBV7-2 combines with J gene TRBJ2-7, with TRBD2 matching 9 bases. J gave up 3 bases and V 1 base, and 4 bases lay outside the gene matches. Germline V CDR1 and CDR2: SGHTA, FQGNSA. This CDR3 contains 15 residues. The CDR3 DNA reads as TGTGCCAGCAGCTTAGATATGACTAGCGGCTACGAGCAGTACTTC. Translating it yields CASSLDMTSGYEQYF. Full variable domain (missing parts from reference TRBV7-2 and TRBJ2-7): GAGVSQSPSNKVTEKGKDVELRCDPISGHTALYWYRQSLGQGLEFLIYFQGNSAPDKSGLPSDRFSAERTGGSVSTLTIQRTQQEDSAVYLCASSLDMTSGYEQYFGPGTRLTVT.

This clonotype was seen only a few times. CDR3 residues: CSVRSGRYEQYF. In DNA, the CDR3 is TGCAGCGTTCGTAGCGGGAGGTACGAGCAGTACTTC. The chain recombines TRBV29-1 with TRBJ2-7, with 10 bases identical to TRBD2. The V and J ends lost 5 bases and 4 bases, in that order; junction bases with no gene match: 2. The CDR3 is 12 residues long. Looked up from germline, CDR1 is SQVTM and CDR2 is ANQGSEA.

The V and J genes are TRBV7-2 and TRBJ2-1; 10 bases align to TRBD1. Germline-derived CDR1 and CDR2 are SGHTA and FQGNSA. With V trimmed by 5 bases and J by 7 bases, 5 bases remained unmatched. The CDR3 runs to 14 residues. The CDR3 DNA follows: TGTGCCAGCAGCCGCCCGGGACAGGGGAATGAGCAGTTCTTC. Translation gives CASSRPGQGNEQFF.

The genes are TRBV4-1 and TRBJ2-3; D is unclear. CDR3 length equals 14 residues. V shed 3 bases and J shed 14 bases, with 21 bases lying between them. CDR1 and CDR2 from the germline V gene are MGHRA and YSYEKL. The CDR3 nucleotides read TGCGCCAGCAGCCACCGGGCCCGGCACAGATACGCGTATTTT. It encodes CASSHRARHRYAYF.

Only one count was recorded for this clonotype. The chain recombines TRBV12-3 or TRBV12-4 with TRBJ1-6; D gene ambiguous. The V and J ends lost 4 bases and 9 bases respectively, with 7 bases between them. The CDR3 loop spans 12 amino acids. CDR3 nucleotide sequence: TGTGCCAGCAGTTACTCTTCTTCACCCCTCCACTTT. It encodes CASSYSSSPLHF.

The chain recombines TRBV2 with TRBJ2-2; D not resolved. The CDR3 contains 14 residues. V was cut by 4 bases and J by 5 bases, with 11 bases left in between. Germline V gives CDR1 SNHLY, CDR2 FYNNEI. The DNA of the CDR3 is TGTGCCAGCAGTGTCCGAAAGGGTACCGGGGAGCTGTTTTTT. Its protein is CASSVRKGTGELFF.

This clonotype occurred a few times. The chain carries TRBV29-1 and TRBJ2-7, with D tentatively TRBD2 (6 bases). Germline CDR1 reads SQVTM; CDR2 reads ANQGSEA. Between the trimmed V and J ends, which lost 2 bases and 0 bases, there was a span of 14 bases. The CDR3 spans 15 residues. CDR3 bases: TGCAGCGTTGAATCCCAGACGGGAGTCTCCTACGAGCAGTACTTC. This encodes CSVESQTGVSYEQYF.

This chain links TRBV18 with TRBJ1-2, with a weak D call TRBD1 (5 bases). Germline CDR1 and CDR2: KGHSH and LQKENI. Trimming removed 6 bases from V and 6 bases from J, with 14 bases in between. The CDR3 runs 13 residues. Written as DNA, the CDR3 is TGTGCCAGCTCCGCGGACATTGATAATGGCTACACCTTC. Translation: CASSADIDNGYTF.

The chain is built from TRBV28 and TRBJ2-3, with 11 bases that match TRBD2. There are 15 residues in the CDR3. CDR1 MDHEN and CDR2 SYDVKM come from the germline V gene. V lost 3 bases, J lost 5 bases, and 4 bases stayed unmatched. CDR3 coding DNA: TGTGCCAGCAGTTTCCTAGCGGGAGGTGTAGATACGCAGTATTTT. This sequence encodes CASSFLAGGVDTQYF.

This clonotype has more than one count but fewer than ten. The rearrangement joins TRBV5-1 to TRBJ2-7; tentative D call: TRBD1 (6 bases). CDR1 and CDR2 from the germline V gene are SGHRS and YFSETQ. This CDR3 is 14 amino acids long. V was cut by 1 base and J by 1 base, with 9 bases left in between. Here the CDR3 DNA reads TGCGCCAGCAGCTTGCGACAGGAATCCTACGAGCAGTACTTC. The encoded protein is CASSLRQESYEQYF.